Sequencing of this T cell receptor beta chain was carried out in a study of control samples from healthy donors and cancer patients. This CDR3 is 16 amino acids long. The germline gives CDR1 KGHDR, CDR2 SFDVKD. Trimming cost V 2 bases and J 1 base, with 13 bases left between them. The table came from immunoSEQ multiplex PCR; TCRdb's copy has only in-frame clones and leaves some out. The sample contains 120,000 or so clones, roughly 90% of which appear only once. The rearrangement uses TRBV24-1 and TRBJ2-5; D perhaps matches TRBD2 (6 bases). Sequenced sample: blood. This TCR was recovered from a man aged 50 or older in good health. The CDR3 DNA is TGTGCCACCAGTGATTCCAGCTCTAGCGCCCAAGAGACCCAGTACTTC. Its protein is CATSDSSSSAQETQYF.